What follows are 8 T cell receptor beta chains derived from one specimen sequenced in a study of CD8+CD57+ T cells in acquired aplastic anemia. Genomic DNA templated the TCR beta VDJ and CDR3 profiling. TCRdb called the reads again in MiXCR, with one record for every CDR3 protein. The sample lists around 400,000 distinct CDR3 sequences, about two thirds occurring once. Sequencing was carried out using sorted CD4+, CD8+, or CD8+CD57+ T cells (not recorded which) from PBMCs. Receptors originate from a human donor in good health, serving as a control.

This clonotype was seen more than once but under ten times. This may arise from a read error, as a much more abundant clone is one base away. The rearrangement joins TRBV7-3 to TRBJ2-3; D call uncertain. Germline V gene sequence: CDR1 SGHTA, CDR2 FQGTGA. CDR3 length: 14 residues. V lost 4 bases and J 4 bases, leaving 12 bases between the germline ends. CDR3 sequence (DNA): TGTGCCAGCAGCTCCGTCGAGGCCGCAGATACGCAGTATTTT. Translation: CASSSVEAADTQYF.

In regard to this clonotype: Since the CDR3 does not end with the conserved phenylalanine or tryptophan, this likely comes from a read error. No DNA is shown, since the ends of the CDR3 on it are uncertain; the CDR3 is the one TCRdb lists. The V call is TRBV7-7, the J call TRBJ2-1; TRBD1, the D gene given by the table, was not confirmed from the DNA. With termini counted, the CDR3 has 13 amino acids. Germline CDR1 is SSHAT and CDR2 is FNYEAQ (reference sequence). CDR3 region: CASSLGTGELLFV.

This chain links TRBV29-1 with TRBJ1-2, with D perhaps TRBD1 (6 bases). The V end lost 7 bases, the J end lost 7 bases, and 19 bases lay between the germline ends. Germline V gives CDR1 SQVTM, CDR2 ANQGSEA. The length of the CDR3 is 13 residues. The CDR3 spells CSAWEGGGGGYTF. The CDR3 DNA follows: TGCAGCGCATGGGAGGGGGGCGGAGGTGGCTACACCTTC.

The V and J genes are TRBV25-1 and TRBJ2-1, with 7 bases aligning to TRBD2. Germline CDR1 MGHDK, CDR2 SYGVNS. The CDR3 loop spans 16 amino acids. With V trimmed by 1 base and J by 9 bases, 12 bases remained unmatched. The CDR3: CASSESGRGSVSEQFF. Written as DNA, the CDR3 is TGTGCCAGCAGTGAATCGGGGCGGGGGTCGGTGAGTGAGCAGTTCTTC.

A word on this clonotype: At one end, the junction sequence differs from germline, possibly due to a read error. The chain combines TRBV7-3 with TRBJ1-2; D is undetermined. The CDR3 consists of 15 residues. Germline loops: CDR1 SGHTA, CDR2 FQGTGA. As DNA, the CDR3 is TGTGCCAGCAGCCAAGAACAGAGACCGGACTATGGCAACACCTTC. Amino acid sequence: CASSQEQRPDYGNTF.

CDR3 amino acids: CASSAQPGQQETQFF. The CDR3 nucleotides read TGTGCCAGCAGTGCACAGCCGGGACAGCAAGAGACACAGTTCTTT. The J gene is TRBJ1-1, the V gene TRBV7-3, with 7 bases aligning to TRBD1. The V segment lost 6 bases and the J segment 14 bases; nucleotides outside the gene matches: 21. The CDR3 contains 15 residues. The germline V gene encodes CDR1 SGHTA and CDR2 FQGTGA.

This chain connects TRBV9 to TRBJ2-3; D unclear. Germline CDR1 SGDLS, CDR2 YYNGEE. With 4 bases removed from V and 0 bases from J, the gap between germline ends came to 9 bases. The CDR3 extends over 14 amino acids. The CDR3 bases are TGTGCCAGCAGCCCATTCGGTAGCACAGATACGCAGTATTTT. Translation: CASSPFGSTDTQYF.

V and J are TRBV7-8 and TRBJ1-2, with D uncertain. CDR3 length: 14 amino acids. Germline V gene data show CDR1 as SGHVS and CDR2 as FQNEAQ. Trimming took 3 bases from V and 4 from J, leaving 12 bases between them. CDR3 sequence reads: CASSFRRVAYGYTF. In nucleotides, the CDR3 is TGTGCCAGCAGCTTCCGGCGTGTAGCCTATGGCTACACCTTC.